These 14 T cell receptor beta chains were sequenced from one sample in a study of T-cell reconstitution after alpha-beta-depleted transplantation in children (dated by TCRdb to the mid-2010s). The treatment or condition label corresponds to: allogeneic hematopoietic cell transplantation with graft depleted of TCRalphabeta T cells and CD19 B cells. Libraries were built with PCR. Sequencing used an Illumina HiSeq 2500. Molecular barcoding was employed in the preparation of TCR libraries, with unique molecular identifiers being used to normalize TCRbeta repertoire quantification. TCRdb reworked the public reads: Q25 trimming with fastp, MiXCR clone assembly, productive beta chains retained. Every entry covers one CDR3 protein and lists the most common genes and DNA from its rows. A total of roughly 310,000 distinct CDR3 sequences appear in this sample, about a quarter of them only once. The top ten clonotypes cover approximately 9.9% of the sample.

The sample here was PBMCs, mostly from graft donor cells, taken 180 days after TCRalphabeta/CD19-depleted stem cell transplant. These receptors came from a male patient aged 10-17 years who had a stem cell transplant for acute lymphoblastic leukemia, so the T cells may come from the graft donor.

This chain connects TRBV3-1 to TRBJ2-7; 13 bases fit TRBD2. CDR3 size: 17 residues. Germline loops: CDR1 LGHDT, CDR2 YNNKEL (reference sequence). V was pared by 4 bases and J by 3 bases, with 9 bases of the junction left unmatched. The CDR3 DNA reads as TGTGCCAGCAGCCCCCGACTAGCGGGAGGACCATTCTACGAGCAGTACTTC. Translated: CASSPRLAGGPFYEQYF.

V is TRBV6-1 and J is TRBJ2-1, with D tentatively TRBD2 (5 bases). CDR1 is MNHNS, CDR2 SASEGT, per germline. CDR3 length: 10 residues. The V and J ends lost 8 bases and 10 bases respectively, with 9 bases between them. The CDR3 protein is CASLAYEQFF. CDR3 DNA: TGTGCCAGCTTAGCGTACGAGCAGTTCTTC.

The chain employs TRBV20-1 and TRBJ1-2; D is perhaps TRBD1 (6 bases). Trimming removed 3 bases at V and 4 bases at J, with 15 bases between. This CDR3 contains 14 residues. The germline CDR1 and CDR2 sequences are DFQATT and SNEGSKA (reference sequence). CDR3 region: CSASEGTRRYGYTF. CDR3 sequence (DNA): TGCAGTGCTAGTGAAGGGACACGCCGCTATGGCTACACCTTC.

This clonotype was seen more than once but under ten times. The chain employs TRBV6-5 and TRBJ1-4; TRBD1 aligns across 8 bases. Germline lookup yields CDR1 MNHEY and CDR2 SVGAGI. This CDR3 has 17 residues. V gave up 0 bases and J gave up 3 bases; unmatched junction bases: 6. Here the CDR3 reads CASSYSARGPANEKLFF. The CDR3 DNA reads as TGTGCCAGCAGTTACTCCGCCAGGGGGCCCGCTAATGAAAAACTGTTTTTT.

This clonotype was picked up a small number of times. The rearrangement joins TRBV5-1 to TRBJ2-7, with D unclear. The germline V and J ends were trimmed by 1 base and 0 bases, with 17 bases remaining between them. The CDR3 totals 17 residues. Germline V gene lookup returns CDR1 SGHRS and CDR2 YFSETQ. The CDR3 nucleotides are TGCGCCAGCAGCTTGTCCTCCTACCCTGCGAGCTCCTACGAGCAGTACTTC. This sequence encodes CASSLSSYPASSYEQYF.

This rearrangement joins TRBV5-1 to TRBJ1-4; D remains unclear. Trimming shortened V by 0 bases and J by 10 bases, and 4 bases separated the two germline ends. CDR3 size: 11 residues. Germline V gives CDR1 SGHRS, CDR2 YFSETQ. Here the CDR3 DNA reads TGCGCCAGCAGCTTGGGGGGAAAACTGTTTTTT. Its protein product is CASSLGGKLFF.

The V and J genes are TRBV30 and TRBJ2-7; possible D gene TRBD2, 5 bases. Germline CDR1 is GTSNPN and CDR2 is SVGIG (reference sequence). This CDR3 region has 15 residues. The ends were cut back, 3 bases at V and 5 bases at J, with 20 bases in the middle. The CDR3 here is CAWRVIRELRDEQYF. In DNA form, the CDR3 reads TGTGCCTGGAGGGTTATAAGGGAGCTGAGGGACGAGCAGTACTTC.

The sample holds a few counts of this clonotype. The chain has TRBV7-8 and TRBJ2-5; TRBD1 aligns across 9 bases. The trim removed 5 bases at V and 4 bases at J, leaving 8 bases unmatched. CDR3 length: 15 amino acids. The germline V gene encodes CDR1 SGHVS and CDR2 FQNEAQ. This chain's CDR3 is CASSTGTGTGETQYF. In DNA form, the CDR3 reads TGTGCCAGCAGCACGGGGACAGGGACGGGAGAGACCCAGTACTTC. Combining the CDR3 with reference TRBV7-8 and TRBJ2-5 gives the whole variable domain GAGVSQSPRYKVAKRGQDVALRCDPISGHVSLFWYQQALGQGPEFLTYFQNEAQLDKSGLPSDRFFAERPEGSVSTLKIQRTQQEDSAVYLCASSTGTGTGETQYFGPGTRLLVL.

The chain is built from TRBV5-1 and TRBJ2-1; D is uncertain. This CDR3 is built from 15 residues. V was cut by 2 bases and J by 0 bases, with 9 bases left in between. Germline V gives CDR1 SGHRS, CDR2 YFSETQ. The DNA of the CDR3 is TGCGCCAGCAGCTTAGTACAGAGCTCCTACAATGAGCAGTTCTTC. Translating gives CASSLVQSSYNEQFF.

V gene TRBV4-1 combines with J gene TRBJ2-1; D call uncertain. Trimming left V 6 bases short and J 0 bases short, with 15 bases between. Germline CDR1 MGHRA, CDR2 YSYEKL. There are 16 residues in the CDR3. The CDR3 region is CASRSTHRSSYNEQFF. CDR3 sequence (DNA): TGCGCCAGCAGATCTACCCACCGGAGCTCCTACAATGAGCAGTTCTTC.

In its sample, this clonotype was seen a few times. The J gene is TRBJ2-1, the V gene TRBV7-2, with D possibly being TRBD2 (5 bases). This CDR3 region has 12 residues. Germline V gene data show CDR1 as SGHTA and CDR2 as FQGNSA. The ends were cut back, 5 bases at V and 12 bases at J, with 14 bases in the middle. CDR3 residues: CASSRYLAAQFF. The CDR3 region has the DNA TGTGCCAGCAGCCGATACCTAGCAGCGCAGTTCTTC.

This clonotype was counted many times. The V and J genes are TRBV12-3 or TRBV12-4 and TRBJ2-7; tentative D call: TRBD1 (6 bases). This CDR3 has 14 amino acids. Trimming removed 0 bases from V and 6 bases from J, with 12 bases in between. CDR3 coding DNA: TGTGCCAGCAGTTTAGCACAGGGCGCAGGCGAGCAGTACTTC. Its protein product is CASSLAQGAGEQYF.

This clonotype has a handful of counts. The V gene is TRBV5-1, the J gene TRBJ1-1; D unresolved. Trimming took 0 bases from V and 3 from J, leaving 12 bases between them. CDR3 length equals 15 residues. Germline CDR1 reads SGHRS; CDR2 reads YFSETQ. The DNA for the CDR3 is TGCGCCAGCAGCTTGGGCTTACGAGGGCACACTGAAGCTTTCTTT. It codes for CASSLGLRGHTEAFF.

This chain links TRBV20-1 with TRBJ2-1; D may be TRBD2 (5 bases). CDR3 length equals 14 residues. Germline CDR1 DFQATT, CDR2 SNEGSKA (reference sequence). V gave up 6 bases and J gave up 2 bases, with 14 bases separating them. CDR3: CSALDWRPYNEQFF. CDR3 nucleotide sequence: TGCAGTGCCCTAGATTGGAGGCCCTACAATGAGCAGTTCTTC.